This TCR beta chain derives from a study of CD8+CD57+ T cells in acquired aplastic anemia. Study-wide context: Isolated CD4+ and CD8+ cells, once sorted, yielded DNA averaging around 3 ug. Read counts for CD4+ cells (from healthy donors) averaged about 10.8 million. Study-level findings and limits: There were twenty-nine CD8+ CDR3 sequences that occurred in both patients and controls. With respect to CD8+ Simpson's diversity, patients and controls did not differ significantly.

Comments on this clonotype: The antigen is unknown. A read error may account for a junction end that differs from germline.

Germline V gives CDR1 SGHTA, CDR2 FQGNSA. This CDR3 contains 14 residues. Genomic DNA constituted the template upon which TCR beta VDJ and CDR3 profiling was performed. TCRdb reprocessed the reads with MiXCR, giving one entry per CDR3 protein. The data show hundreds of thousands of distinct CDR3 sequences, around 72% seen once. This receptor was identified in a human donor in good health, serving as a control. This chain connects TRBV7-2 to TRBJ1-4; the match to TRBD1 covers 8 bases. What was sequenced was sorted CD4+, CD8+, or CD8+CD57+ T cells (not recorded which) from PBMCs. CDR3 nucleotide sequence: TGTGCCAGCAGCTACACCGGGACAGGTGACACTGTGTCTTTT. Its translation is CASSYTGTGDTVSF.